This T cell receptor (beta chain) was obtained from a study of beta chain features in type 1 diabetes. Study-wide findings and caveats: There were fewer insertions and more deletions at the VDJ junctions of type 1 diabetes patients. Among patients with Type 1 diabetes, TCRB CDR3s were moderately but significantly shorter in every one of the four CD4+ subsets.

The V gene end was trimmed by 9 bases and the J gene end by 8 bases; junction bases not matched to a gene: 14. Germline V lookup: CDR1 ENHRY, CDR2 SYGVKD. CDR3 size: 15 residues. A remark on this clone: Its antigen is currently unknown.

Expressed TCRB transcripts got sequenced, as all isolated RNA was reverse transcribed. Data came from immunoSEQ multiplex PCR; TCRdb stores just in-frame clones and leaves some out. The sample has 300,000 to 450,000 clones; over 9.5% are singletons. Sequencing was carried out using naive CD4+ T cells from blood. The chain joins TRBV10-3 to TRBJ1-2; 11 nucleotides agree with TRBD1. The sequence came from a man between 18 and 29 years old in good health. The CDR3: CAIKQSRTGGPGYTF. CDR3 DNA sequence: TGTGCCATTAAACAATCTAGGACAGGGGGCCCAGGCTACACCTTC.